Presented here are 15 T cell receptor beta chains from one specimen sequenced in a study of OX40 agonist ivuxolimab in advanced cancers. Here immunoSEQ multiplex PCR was the method, and the copy in TCRdb shows in-frame clones only, minus some. Counted here are approximately 66,000 clones, less than 85% occurring once; the ten biggest clones make up roughly 0.8%. The sample here was CD4+ or CD8+ T cells sorted from blood, taken in a trial of the OX40 agonist ivuxolimab. These receptor sequences come from an adult with an advanced solid tumor such as melanoma, head and neck, liver or kidney cancer.

This clone has a handful of counts. This sequence joins TRBV5-1 and TRBJ1-1; 7 nucleotides agree with TRBD1. CDR3 length: 14 amino acids. V was pared by 4 bases and J by 4 bases, with 7 bases of the junction left unmatched. Germline V gene data show CDR1 as SGHRS and CDR2 as YFSETQ. The CDR3 DNA follows: TGCGCCAGCAGCCAGGGGGGCGCGAGCACTGAAGCTTTCTTT. This encodes CASSQGGASTEAFF.

This clone was detected a few times. V usage is TRBV7-6 and J usage is TRBJ1-2, with a possible D match to TRBD1 (6 bases). From germline, CDR1 is SGHVS and CDR2 FNYEAQ. Trimming pared 2 bases from V and 5 bases from J, leaving 9 bases between. This CDR3 contains 13 residues. CDR3: CASSLQGTYGYTF. The CDR3 nucleotides are TGTGCCAGCAGCTTACAGGGGACTTATGGCTACACCTTC. Complete variable domain (other parts from reference TRBV7-6 and TRBJ1-2): GAGVSQSPRYKVTKRGQDVALRCDPISGHVSLYWYRQALGQGPEFLTYFNYEAQQDKSGLPNDRFSAERPEGSISTLTIQRTEQRDSAMYRCASSLQGTYGYTFGSGTRLTVV.

The chain links TRBV5-6 to TRBJ2-5, with 9 bases lining up with TRBD1. The end of the DNA aligns better with TRBJ2-7, so the J call may be wrong. This CDR3 is built from 15 residues. In germline, CDR1 is SGHDT, CDR2 YYEEEE. DNA for the CDR3: TGTGCCAGCAGCCGGGGGACAGGGAGAATGGACGAGCAGTACTTC. Amino acids: CASSRGTGRMDEQYF.

The chain combines TRBV14 with TRBJ2-1; 8 positions agree with TRBD2. Germline values: CDR1 SGHDN, CDR2 FVKESK. The CDR3 is 13 amino acids. J was trimmed by 9 bases and V by 4 bases; bases with no gene match: 5. The CDR3 DNA reads TGTGCCAGCAGCCGTAATAGCGGGGTTGAGCAGTTCTTC. It codes for CASSRNSGVEQFF.

The chain recombines TRBV21-1 with TRBJ2-1; the table's D call, TRBD2, was not checked against the DNA. TRBV21-1 is listed as a pseudogene. The CDR3 is made up of 14 amino acids. The CDR3 DNA reads TGTGCCAGCAACATACAACGGGGGAACAATGAGCAGTTCTTC. Its translation: CASNIQRGNNEQFF.

V and J are TRBV10-1 and TRBJ1-2; D is ambiguous. CDR1 and CDR2 (germline): WNHNN, SYGVQD (reference sequence). The CDR3 extends over 15 amino acids. CDR3 DNA sequence: TGCTCACCGACCGATCAGGAACTTCAAAACTATGGCTACACCTTC. Translated, it gives CSPTDQELQNYGYTF.

The chain is built from TRBV9 and TRBJ2-3, with D possibly matching TRBD2 (5 bases). Looked up from germline, CDR1 is SGDLS and CDR2 is YYNGEE. Trimming stripped 3 bases from V and 0 bases from J, with 17 bases between. The CDR3 has 17 amino acids. CDR3 DNA: TGTGCCAGCAGCGGGCGGGTGGTGGCCACTAGCACAGATACGCAGTATTTT. Translation gives CASSGRVVATSTDTQYF.

This chain joins TRBV7-2 and TRBJ2-3; 11 nucleotides line up with TRBD2. Per the germline V gene, CDR1 is SGHTA and CDR2 is FQGNSA. This CDR3 spans 16 amino acids. V gave up 0 bases and J gave up 4 bases; unmatched junction bases: 3. For the CDR3, the DNA is TGTGCCAGCAGCTTAGCCATAGCGGGAGGGGCAGATACGCAGTATTTT. Protein: CASSLAIAGGADTQYF.

This chain joins TRBV6-5 and TRBJ1-1, with a tentative D call TRBD1 (5 bases). Germline V CDR1 and CDR2: MNHEY, SVGAGI. Trimming removed 8 bases at V and 1 base at J, with 14 bases between. This CDR3 is 14 amino acids long. DNA of the CDR3: TGTGCCAGCCTTTTCTCGACAGCGAACACTGAAGCTTTCTTT. Residues: CASLFSTANTEAFF.

This chain joins TRBV11-3 and TRBJ1-3; D gene ambiguous. Germline loops: CDR1 SGHNT, CDR2 YENEEA. V was cut by 2 bases and J by 3 bases, with 11 bases left in between. There are 15 residues in the CDR3. The CDR3 DNA reads as TGTGCCAGCAGCTTAAGGTCTACCTTTGGAAACACCATATATTTT. Residues: CASSLRSTFGNTIYF.

The chain combines TRBV6-5 with TRBJ2-1, with TRBD2 as a possible D gene (5 bases). V gave up 7 bases and J gave up 7 bases, with 20 bases separating them. The CDR3 totals 15 residues. Germline V gene sequence: CDR1 MNHEY, CDR2 SVGAGI. The CDR3 protein is CASTRWSGSGNEQFF. The CDR3 DNA is TGTGCCAGCACCAGGTGGTCGGGATCGGGGAATGAGCAGTTCTTC.

CDR3 protein: CASSPAGNTIYF. For the CDR3, the DNA is TGTGCCAGCAGCCCGGCTGGAAACACCATATATTTT. V gene TRBV11-2 combines with J gene TRBJ1-3, with unresolved D. CDR1 SGHAT and CDR2 FQNNGV come from the germline V gene. Between the trimmed V and J ends, which lost 5 bases and 2 bases, there was a span of 4 bases. The CDR3 has 12 amino acids.

The rearrangement links TRBV7-9 to TRBJ2-2, with 7 bases fitting TRBD1. With V trimmed by 2 bases and J by 5 bases, 8 bases remained unmatched. The V gene's germline CDR1 is SEHNR and CDR2 FQNEAQ (reference sequence). The CDR3 runs to 16 residues. CDR3 sequence: CASSLRGLQGTGELFF. The CDR3 DNA sequence: TGTGCCAGCAGCTTAAGGGGGCTACAGGGAACCGGGGAGCTGTTTTTT.

The chain recombines TRBV6-6 with TRBJ2-7, with D possibly TRBD2 on 5 matching bases. Germline V gives CDR1 MNHNY, CDR2 SVGAGI (reference sequence). The CDR3 is 14 residues long. V gave up 6 bases and J gave up 4 bases, with 16 bases separating them. The CDR3 DNA follows: TGTGCCAGCAGCACCCCGGGGAAGCCGTACGAGCAGTACTTC. Translated, it gives CASSTPGKPYEQYF.

This sequence joins TRBV4-1 and TRBJ2-3; D is perhaps TRBD1 or TRBD2 (6 bases each). This CDR3 is built from 18 residues. Germline CDR1 is MGHRA and CDR2 is YSYEKL. Trimming stripped 0 bases from V and 2 bases from J, with 18 bases between. The CDR3 protein is CASSQDGGAARLTDTQYF. The CDR3 bases are TGCGCCAGCAGCCAAGACGGGGGCGCGGCCCGTCTCACAGATACGCAGTATTTT.